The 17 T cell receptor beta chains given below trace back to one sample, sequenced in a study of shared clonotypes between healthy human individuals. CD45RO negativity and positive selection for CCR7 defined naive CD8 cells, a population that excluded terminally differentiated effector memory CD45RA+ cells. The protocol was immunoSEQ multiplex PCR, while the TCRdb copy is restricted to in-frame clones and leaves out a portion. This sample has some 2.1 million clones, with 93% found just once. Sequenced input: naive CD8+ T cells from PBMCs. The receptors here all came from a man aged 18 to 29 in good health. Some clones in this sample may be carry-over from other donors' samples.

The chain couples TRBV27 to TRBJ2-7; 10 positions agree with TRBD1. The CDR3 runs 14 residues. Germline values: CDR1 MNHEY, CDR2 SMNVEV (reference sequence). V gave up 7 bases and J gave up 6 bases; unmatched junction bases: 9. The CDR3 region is CASKSDRGFSEQYF. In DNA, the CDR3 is TGTGCCAGCAAATCGGACAGGGGGTTCTCCGAGCAGTACTTC.

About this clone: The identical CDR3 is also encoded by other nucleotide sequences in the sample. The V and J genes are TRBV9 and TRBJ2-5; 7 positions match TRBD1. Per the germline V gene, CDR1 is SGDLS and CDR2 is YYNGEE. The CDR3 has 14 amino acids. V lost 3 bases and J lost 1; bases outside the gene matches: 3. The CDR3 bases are TGTGCCAGCAGCGGAAGGGACAGCCAAGAGACCCAGTACTTC. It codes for CASSGRDSQETQYF.

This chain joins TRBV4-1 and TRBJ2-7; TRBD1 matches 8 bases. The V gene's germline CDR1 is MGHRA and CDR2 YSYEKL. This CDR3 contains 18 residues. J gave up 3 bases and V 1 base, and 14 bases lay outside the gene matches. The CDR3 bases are TGCGCCAGCAGCCAAGGGGACAGGAGCCATAGAGAGTACTACGAGCAGTACTTC. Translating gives CASSQGDRSHREYYEQYF.

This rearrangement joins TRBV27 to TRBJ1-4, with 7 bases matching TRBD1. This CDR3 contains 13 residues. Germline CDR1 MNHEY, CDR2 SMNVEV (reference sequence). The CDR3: CASGWQGGEKLFF. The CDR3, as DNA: TGTGCTTCCGGCTGGCAGGGGGGTGAAAAACTGTTTTTT.

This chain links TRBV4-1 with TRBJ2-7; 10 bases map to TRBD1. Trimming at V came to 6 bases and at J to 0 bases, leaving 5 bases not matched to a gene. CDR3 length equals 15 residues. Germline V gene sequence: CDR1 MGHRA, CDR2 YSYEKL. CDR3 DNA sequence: TGCGCCAGCAGTCTAAGGGACAGGGGCTCCTACGAGCAGTACTTC. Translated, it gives CASSLRDRGSYEQYF.

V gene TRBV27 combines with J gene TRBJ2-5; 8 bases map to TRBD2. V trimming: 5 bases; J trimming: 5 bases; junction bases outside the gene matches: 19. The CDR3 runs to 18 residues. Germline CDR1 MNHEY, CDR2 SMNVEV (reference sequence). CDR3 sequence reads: CASSLTGTRGPIPETQYF. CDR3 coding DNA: TGTGCCAGCAGTCTAACCGGGACTAGGGGTCCGATTCCCGAGACCCAGTACTTC.

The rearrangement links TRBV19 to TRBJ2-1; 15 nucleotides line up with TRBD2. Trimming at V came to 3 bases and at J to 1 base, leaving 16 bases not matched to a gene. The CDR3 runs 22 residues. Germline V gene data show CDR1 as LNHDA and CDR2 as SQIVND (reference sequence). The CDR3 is CASSIVPGLAGGPYASYNEQFF. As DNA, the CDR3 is TGTGCCAGTAGTATCGTACCCGGACTAGCGGGAGGGCCTTATGCGTCCTACAATGAGCAGTTCTTC.

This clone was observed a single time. Written as DNA, the CDR3 is TGTGCCAGCAGGGATTCTTTACAGGGGGGCTACGAGCAGTACTTC. It codes for CASRDSLQGGYEQYF. V and J are TRBV6-6 and TRBJ2-7; TRBD1 aligns across 8 bases. This CDR3 is built from 15 residues. Germline trimming cut 6 bases from V and 3 bases from J; bases unmatched to any gene: 10. CDR1 and CDR2 from the germline V gene are MNHNY and SVGAGI (reference sequence).

This chain's CDR3 is CASSKHPTDGSNTGELFF. Written as DNA, the CDR3 is TGTGCCAGCAGCAAACACCCCACGGACGGATCGAACACCGGGGAGCTGTTTTTT. This rearrangement joins TRBV11-3 to TRBJ2-2; D unresolved. CDR3 size: 18 residues. Germline CDR1 reads SGHNT; CDR2 reads YENEEA. V was trimmed by 5 bases and J by 0 bases, leaving 19 bases between them.

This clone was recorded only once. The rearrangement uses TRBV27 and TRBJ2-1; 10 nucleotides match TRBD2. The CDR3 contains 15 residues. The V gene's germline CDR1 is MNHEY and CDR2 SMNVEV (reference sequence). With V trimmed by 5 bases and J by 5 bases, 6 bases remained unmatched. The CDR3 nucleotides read TGTGCCAGCAGTAGACTAGCGGGCCTCGACAATGAGCAGTTCTTC. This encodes CASSRLAGLDNEQFF.

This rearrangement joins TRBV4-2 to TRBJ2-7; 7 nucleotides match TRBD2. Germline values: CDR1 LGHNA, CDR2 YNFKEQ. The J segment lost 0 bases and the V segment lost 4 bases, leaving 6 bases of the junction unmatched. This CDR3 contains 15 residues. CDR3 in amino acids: CASSLRREISYEQYF. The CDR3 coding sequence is TGTGCCAGCAGCCTGCGGCGGGAGATCTCCTACGAGCAGTACTTC.

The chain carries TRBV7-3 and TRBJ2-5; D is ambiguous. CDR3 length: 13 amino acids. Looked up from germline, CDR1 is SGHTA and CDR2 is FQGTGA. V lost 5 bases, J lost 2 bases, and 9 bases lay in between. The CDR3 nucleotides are TGTGCCAGCAGCGAAGGCCTTCAAGAGACCCAGTACTTC. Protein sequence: CASSEGLQETQYF.

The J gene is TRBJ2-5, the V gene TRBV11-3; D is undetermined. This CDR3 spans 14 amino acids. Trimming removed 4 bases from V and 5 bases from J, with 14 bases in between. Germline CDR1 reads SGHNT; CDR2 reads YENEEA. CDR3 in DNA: TGTGCCAGCAGCTCAGGCTTAGTTGAGGAGACCCAGTACTTC. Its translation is CASSSGLVEETQYF. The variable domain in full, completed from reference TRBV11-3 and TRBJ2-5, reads EAGVVQSPRYKIIEKKQPVAFWCNPISGHNTLYWYLQNLGQGPELLIRYENEEAVDDSQLPKDRFSAERLKGVDSTLKIQPAELGDSAVYLCASSSGLVEETQYFGPGTRLLVL.

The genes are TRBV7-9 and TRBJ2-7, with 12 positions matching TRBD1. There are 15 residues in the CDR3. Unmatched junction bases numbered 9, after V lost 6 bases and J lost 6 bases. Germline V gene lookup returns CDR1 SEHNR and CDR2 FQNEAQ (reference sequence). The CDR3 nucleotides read TGTGCCAGCAGTCCGGGACAGGGGGCGTTTCGCGAGCAGTACTTC. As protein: CASSPGQGAFREQYF. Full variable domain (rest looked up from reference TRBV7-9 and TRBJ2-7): DTGVSQNPRHKITKRGQNVTFRCDPISEHNRLYWYRQTLGQGPEFLTYFQNEAQLEKSRLLSDRFSAERPKGSFSTLEIQRTEQGDSAMYLCASSPGQGAFREQYFGPGTRLTVT.

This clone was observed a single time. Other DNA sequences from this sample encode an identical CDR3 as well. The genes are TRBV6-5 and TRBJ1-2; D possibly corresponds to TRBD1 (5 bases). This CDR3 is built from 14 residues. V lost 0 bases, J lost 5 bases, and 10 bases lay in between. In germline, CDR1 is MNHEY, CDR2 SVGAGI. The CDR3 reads CASSYSGRVYGYTF. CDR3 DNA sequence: TGTGCCAGCAGTTACTCAGGCAGGGTGTATGGCTACACCTTC.

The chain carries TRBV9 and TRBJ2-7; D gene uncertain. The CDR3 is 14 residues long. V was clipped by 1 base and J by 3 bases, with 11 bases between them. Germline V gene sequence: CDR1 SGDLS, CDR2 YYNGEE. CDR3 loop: CASSVLRDGYEQYF. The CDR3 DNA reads TGTGCCAGCAGCGTACTAAGAGACGGCTACGAGCAGTACTTC.

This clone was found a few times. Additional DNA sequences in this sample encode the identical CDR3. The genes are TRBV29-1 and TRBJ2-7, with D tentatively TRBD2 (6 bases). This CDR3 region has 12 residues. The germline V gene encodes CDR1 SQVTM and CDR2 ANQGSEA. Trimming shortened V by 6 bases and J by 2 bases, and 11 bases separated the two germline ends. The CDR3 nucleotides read TGCAGCGTGTTAGCGGAAACCTACGAGCAGTACTTC. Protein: CSVLAETYEQYF.